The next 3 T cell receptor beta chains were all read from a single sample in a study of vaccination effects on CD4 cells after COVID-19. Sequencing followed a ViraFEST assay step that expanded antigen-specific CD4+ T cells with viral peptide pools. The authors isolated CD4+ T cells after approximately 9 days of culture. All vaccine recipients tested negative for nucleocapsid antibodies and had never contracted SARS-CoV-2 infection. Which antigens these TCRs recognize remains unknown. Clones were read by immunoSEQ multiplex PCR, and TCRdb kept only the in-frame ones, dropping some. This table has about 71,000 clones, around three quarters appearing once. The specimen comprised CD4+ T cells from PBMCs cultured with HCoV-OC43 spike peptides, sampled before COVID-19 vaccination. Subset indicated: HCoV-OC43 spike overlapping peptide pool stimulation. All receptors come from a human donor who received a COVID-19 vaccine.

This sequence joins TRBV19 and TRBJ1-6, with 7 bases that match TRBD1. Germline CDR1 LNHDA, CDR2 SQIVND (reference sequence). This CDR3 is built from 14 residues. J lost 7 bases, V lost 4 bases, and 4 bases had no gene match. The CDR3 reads CASSRAGGNSPLHF. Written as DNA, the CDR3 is TGTGCCAGTAGTAGGGCAGGGGGAAATTCACCCCTCCACTTT.

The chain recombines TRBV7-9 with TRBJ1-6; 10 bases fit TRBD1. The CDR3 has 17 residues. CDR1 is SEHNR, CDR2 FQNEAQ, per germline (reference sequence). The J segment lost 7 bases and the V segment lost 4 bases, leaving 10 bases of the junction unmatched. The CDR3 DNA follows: TGTGCCAGCAGCTCCCGCGGGGGACAGGGGCTAAATTCACCCCTCCACTTT. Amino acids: CASSSRGGQGLNSPLHF.

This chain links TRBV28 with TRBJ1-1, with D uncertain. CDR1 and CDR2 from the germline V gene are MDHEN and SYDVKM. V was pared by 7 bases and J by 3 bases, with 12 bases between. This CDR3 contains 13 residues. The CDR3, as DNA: TGTGCCAGCAATAGTGTTTCTTACACTGAAGCTTTCTTT. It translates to CASNSVSYTEAFF. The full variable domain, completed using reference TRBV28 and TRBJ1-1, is DVKVTQSSRYLVKRTGEKVFLECVQDMDHENMFWYRQDPGLGLRLIYFSYDVKMKEKGDIPEGYSVSREKKERFSLILESASTNQTSMYLCASNSVSYTEAFFGQGTRLTVV.